The 20 T cell receptor beta chains reported below all come from one sample, sequenced in a study of blood T cell repertoires in COVID-19. Repertoires were generated with immunoSEQ multiplex PCR, while TCRdb's copy carries only in-frame clones and drops some. The sample has approximately 330,000 clones; approximately 90% are singletons. Sequenced sample: peripheral blood. These receptors all come from a man aged 25 to 40 with COVID-19, enrolled during active disease.

J is TRBJ2-7 and V is TRBV18, with TRBD2 matching 8 bases. This CDR3 contains 17 residues. The junction had 17 bases not matched to a gene; V was cut back by 3 bases and J by 7 bases. Germline CDR1 is KGHSH and CDR2 is LQKENI. CDR3 nucleotides: TGTGCCAGCTCACCCTCACTTCTTCCGGGGGGGGCGCAGGAGCAGTACTTC. This gives the protein CASSPSLLPGGAQEQYF.

The V call is TRBV27, the J call TRBJ1-5; D is unclear. V gave up 5 bases and J gave up 5 bases, with 10 bases separating them. Germline CDR1 reads MNHEY; CDR2 reads SMNVEV (reference sequence). The CDR3 consists of 13 residues. This chain's CDR3 is CASSPVLHQPQHF. The CDR3 nucleotides are TGTGCCAGCAGTCCGGTCCTTCATCAGCCCCAGCATTTT.

The chain carries TRBV10-3 and TRBJ2-5, with TRBD1 matching over 8 bases. The germline V gene has CDR1 ENHRY and CDR2 SYGVKD. The CDR3 extends over 14 amino acids. J gave up 2 bases and V 6 bases, and 5 bases lay outside the gene matches. The CDR3 nucleotides are TGTGCCATCAGGGATGACAGGGGACAAGAGACCCAGTACTTC. Translation gives CAIRDDRGQETQYF.

This clone was found once. The chain is built from TRBV7-9 and TRBJ2-7; D remains ambiguous. CDR1 and CDR2 from the germline V gene are SEHNR and FQNEAQ (reference sequence). The V end lost 4 bases, the J end lost 2 bases, and 12 bases lay between the germline ends. The CDR3 contains 14 residues. This chain's CDR3 is CASSSPAGAYEQYF. As DNA, the CDR3 is TGTGCCAGCAGCTCCCCGGCCGGAGCCTACGAGCAGTACTTC.

This clone was picked up many times. The chain couples TRBV6-5 to TRBJ1-2; weak D call: TRBD1 (5 bases). Between the trimmed V and J ends, which lost 6 bases and 6 bases, there was a span of 14 bases. CDR1 is MNHEY, CDR2 SVGAGI, per germline. The length of the CDR3 is 13 residues. Written as DNA, the CDR3 is TGTGCCAGCAGAGGGTGGCAGGGCGATGGCTACACCTTC. It translates to CASRGWQGDGYTF.

In DNA, the CDR3 is TGTGCCCCACGGTCGGGAAAGAACACCGGGGAGCTGTTTTTT. Protein sequence: CAPRSGKNTGELFF. The chain is built from TRBV2 and TRBJ2-2, with D possibly TRBD2 on 5 matching bases. Germline values: CDR1 SNHLY, CDR2 FYNNEI. V shed 11 bases and J shed 1 base, with 14 bases lying between them. The CDR3 is made up of 14 amino acids. Full variable domain (outside the CDR3, taken from reference TRBV2 and TRBJ2-2): EPEVTQTPSHQVTQMGQEVILRCVPISNHLYFYWYRQILGQKVEFLVSFYNNEISEKSEIFDDQFSVERPDGSNFTLKIRSTKLEDSAMYFCAPRSGKNTGELFFGEGSRLTVL.

The gene calls are TRBV21-1 and TRBJ1-2; the D call TRBD1 from the table was never checked on the DNA. TRBV21-1 is given as a pseudogene. The CDR3 extends over 18 amino acids. The CDR3 nucleotides are TGTGCCAGCACCCCGGGACAGGGGACGTGGACTTCGTTTATTGGCTACACCTTC. Protein product: CASTPGQGTWTSFIGYTF.

V usage is TRBV4-3 and J usage is TRBJ1-2; TRBD1 is a possible D gene (5 bases). This CDR3 is 15 amino acids long. V lost 1 base and J lost 3, with 12 bases in between. Per germline, CDR1 LGHNA and CDR2 YSLEER. The CDR3 DNA reads TGCGCCAGCAGCCAAGTCCAGGGATTACACTATGGCTACACCTTC. Translated: CASSQVQGLHYGYTF.

V and J are TRBV6-2 or TRBV6-3 and TRBJ2-7, with a possible D match to TRBD1 (5 bases). The CDR3 has 15 amino acids. CDR1 is MNHEY and CDR2 is SVGEGT in the germline V gene. V was trimmed by 4 bases and J by 0 bases, leaving 13 bases between them. CDR3 DNA sequence: TGTGCCAGCAGTTCCTTTGCAGGGTCCTCCTACGAGCAGTACTTC. This gives the protein CASSSFAGSSYEQYF.

The V and J genes are TRBV24-1 and TRBJ2-5, with 8 bases identical to TRBD2. CDR1 KGHDR and CDR2 SFDVKD come from the germline V gene. The CDR3 spans 15 residues. The ends lost 9 bases at V and 1 base at J; junction bases unmatched: 9. CDR3: CATGLAGLSQETQYF. CDR3 bases: TGTGCCACCGGATTAGCGGGGTTGAGCCAAGAGACCCAGTACTTC.

The chain combines TRBV7-3 with TRBJ2-6; D remains unclear. The CDR3 is 13 amino acids. Deletions cut 5 bases from V and 2 bases from J, with 4 bases between. Germline CDR1 SGHTA, CDR2 FQGTGA. CDR3: CASSPTGANVLTF. CDR3 coding DNA: TGTGCCAGCAGCCCAACTGGGGCCAACGTCCTGACTTTC.

This chain links TRBV6-6 with TRBJ1-5; D call uncertain. The V gene lost 10 bases and the J gene lost 6 bases, with 13 bases spanning the gap. The CDR3 is 12 residues long. Germline V CDR1 and CDR2: MNHNY, SVGAGI (reference sequence). The CDR3 DNA sequence: TGTGCCACCCAGGCAGCTTCTCAGCCCCAGCATTTT. Its protein is CATQAASQPQHF.

The chain is built from TRBV21-1 and TRBJ2-2; TRBD2 reflects the table's D call only, with no check against the DNA. TRBV21-1 is a documented pseudogene. The CDR3 totals 16 residues. This CDR3 reads CASSPCGELETGELFF. The CDR3 DNA reads as TGTGCCAGCAGCCCCTGCGGGGAGCTAGAAACCGGGGAGCTGTTTTTT.

The J gene is TRBJ2-3, the V gene TRBV11-2, with 13 bases identical to TRBD2. The CDR3 spans 16 residues. Germline lookup yields CDR1 SGHAT and CDR2 FQNNGV. Unmatched junction bases numbered 7, after V lost 6 bases and J lost 4 bases. The CDR3, as DNA: TGTGCCAGCAGTTCAAGGACTAGCGGGGGATCAGATACGCAGTATTTT. This gives the protein CASSSRTSGGSDTQYF.

The CDR3 nucleotides are TGCGCCAGCAGCCCGGGGACTAGCGGCCCCTACAATGAGCAGTTCTTC. This translates into CASSPGTSGPYNEQFF. The V gene is TRBV5-1, the J gene TRBJ2-1, with 11 bases that match TRBD2. The V gene end was trimmed by 4 bases and the J gene end by 2 bases; junction bases not matched to a gene: 5. The CDR3 runs 16 residues. CDR1 and CDR2 from the germline V gene are SGHRS and YFSETQ. The whole variable domain, remainder taken from reference TRBV5-1 and TRBJ2-1, is KAGVTQTPRYLIKTRGQQVTLSCSPISGHRSVSWYQQTPGQGLQFLFEYFSETQRNKGNFPGRFSGRQFSNSRSEMNVSTLELGDSALYLCASSPGTSGPYNEQFFGPGTRLTVL.

The V and J genes are TRBV5-4 and TRBJ1-2; 8 bases are shared with TRBD1. Losses at the gene ends were 4 bases for V and 8 bases for J; bases not matched to a gene: 7. Germline lookup yields CDR1 SGHNT and CDR2 YYREEE (reference sequence). CDR3 length: 13 residues. The CDR3 DNA is TGTGCCAGCAGCCCGGGACAGGTTTGGGGCTACACCTTC. Its protein product is CASSPGQVWGYTF.

V and J are TRBV10-3 and TRBJ2-6; D unclear. Germline V gene data show CDR1 as ENHRY and CDR2 as SYGVKD. V dropped 6 bases and J dropped 2 bases, with 11 bases sitting between them. There are 15 residues in the CDR3. As DNA, the CDR3 is TGTGCCATCAGCCGAGGAGAAGCTGGGGCCAACGTCCTGACTTTC. Protein product: CAISRGEAGANVLTF.

This clone was seen a single time. The rearrangement links TRBV18 to TRBJ2-1; TRBD2 agrees at 7 bases. With V trimmed by 3 bases and J by 3 bases, 5 bases remained unmatched. Germline-derived CDR1 and CDR2 are KGHSH and LQKENI. The CDR3 extends over 15 amino acids. DNA for the CDR3: TGTGCCAGCTCACCGTTGCGGGGGTACTACAATGAGCAGTTCTTC. It codes for CASSPLRGYYNEQFF.

V gene TRBV19 combines with J gene TRBJ1-2; 8 nucleotides line up with TRBD1. V shed 5 bases and J 4 bases; nucleotides not matched to a gene: 9. This CDR3 comprises 15 residues. Germline V gene sequence: CDR1 LNHDA, CDR2 SQIVND (reference sequence). CDR3 loop: CASSPQGEWGYGYTF. The CDR3 DNA follows: TGTGCCAGTAGTCCACAGGGGGAGTGGGGCTATGGCTACACCTTC.

This rearrangement joins TRBV5-1 to TRBJ2-7; 7 bases are shared with TRBD1. The CDR3 contains 16 residues. J was trimmed by 0 bases and V by 0 bases; bases with no gene match: 6. Germline V gene data show CDR1 as SGHRS and CDR2 as YFSETQ. As DNA, the CDR3 is TGCGCCAGCAGCTTGGCCCCGGACAGGAACTCCTACGAGCAGTACTTC. Amino acid sequence: CASSLAPDRNSYEQYF.